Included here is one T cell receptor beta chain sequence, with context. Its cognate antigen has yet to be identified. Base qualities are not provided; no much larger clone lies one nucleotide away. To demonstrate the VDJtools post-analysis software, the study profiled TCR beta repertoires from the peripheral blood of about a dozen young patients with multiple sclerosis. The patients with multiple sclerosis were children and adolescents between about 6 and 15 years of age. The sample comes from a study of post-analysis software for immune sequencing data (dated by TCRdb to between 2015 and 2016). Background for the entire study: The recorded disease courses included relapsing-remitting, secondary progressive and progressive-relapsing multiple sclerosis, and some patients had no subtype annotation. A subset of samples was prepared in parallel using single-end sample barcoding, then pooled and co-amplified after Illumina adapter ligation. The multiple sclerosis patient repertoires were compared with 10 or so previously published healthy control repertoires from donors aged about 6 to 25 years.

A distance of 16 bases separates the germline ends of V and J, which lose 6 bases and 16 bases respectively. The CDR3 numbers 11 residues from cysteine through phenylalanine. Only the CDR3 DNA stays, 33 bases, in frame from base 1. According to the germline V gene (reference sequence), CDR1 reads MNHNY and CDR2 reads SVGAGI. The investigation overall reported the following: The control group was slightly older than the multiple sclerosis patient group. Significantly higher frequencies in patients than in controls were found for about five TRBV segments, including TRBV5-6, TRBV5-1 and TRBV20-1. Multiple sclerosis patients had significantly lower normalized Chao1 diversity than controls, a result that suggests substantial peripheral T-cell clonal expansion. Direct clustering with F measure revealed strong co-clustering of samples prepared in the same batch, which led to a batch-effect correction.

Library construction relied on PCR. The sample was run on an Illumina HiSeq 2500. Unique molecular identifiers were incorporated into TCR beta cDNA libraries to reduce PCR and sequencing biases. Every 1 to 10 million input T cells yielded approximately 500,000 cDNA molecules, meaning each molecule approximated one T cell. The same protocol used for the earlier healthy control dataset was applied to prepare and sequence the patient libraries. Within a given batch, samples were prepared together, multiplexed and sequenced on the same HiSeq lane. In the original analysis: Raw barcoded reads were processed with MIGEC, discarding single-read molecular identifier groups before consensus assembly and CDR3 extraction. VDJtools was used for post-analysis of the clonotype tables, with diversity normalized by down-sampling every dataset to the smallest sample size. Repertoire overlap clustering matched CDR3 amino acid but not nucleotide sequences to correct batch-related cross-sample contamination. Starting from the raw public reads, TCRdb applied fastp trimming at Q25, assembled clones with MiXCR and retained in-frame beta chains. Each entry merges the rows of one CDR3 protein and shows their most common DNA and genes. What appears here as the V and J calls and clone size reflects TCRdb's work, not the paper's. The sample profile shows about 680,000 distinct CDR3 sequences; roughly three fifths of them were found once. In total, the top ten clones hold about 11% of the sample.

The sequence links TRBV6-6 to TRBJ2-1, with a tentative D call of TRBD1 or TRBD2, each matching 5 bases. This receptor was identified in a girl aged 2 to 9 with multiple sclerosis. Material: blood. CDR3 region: CASSPGRRLFF. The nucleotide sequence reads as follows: TGTGCCAGCAGCCCGGGACGGAGGTTATTCTTC.